The sequence of this TCR beta chain was determined in a study of T cells in Graves' hyperthyroidism and ophthalmopathy. Whole-study findings and limits: Stable hyperthyroidism was told apart from ophthalmopathy by a model built on 13 V-J features.

Diagnostic decisions used clinical symptoms, serum thyroxine and TRAb, thyroid ultrasound and orbital computed tomography. TCR beta CDR3 regions were amplified from RNA transcripts. HTBI primers were employed in a first-round RT-PCR of the TCR CDR3. MiXCR, run by TCRdb on the multiplex PCR reads, gives a single entry per CDR3 protein. Of some 250,000 distinct CDR3 sequences detected, about 14% appear once; the ten largest clones hold 10% to 15%. A remark on this clonotype: Its target is unknown.

Sequencing was performed on blood. The receptor was isolated from a woman aged 40 to 49 with Graves' hyperthyroidism that later progressed to Graves' ophthalmopathy.

The CDR3 protein is CSAGRGEFF. CDR3 nucleotides: TGCAGCGCCGGGCGGGGGGAGTTCTTC. This chain connects TRBV29-1 to TRBJ2-1; 8 bases are a match to TRBD2. CDR1 is SQVTM and CDR2 is ANQGSEA in the germline V gene. Trimming at V came to 7 bases and at J to 14 bases, leaving 4 bases not matched to a gene. This CDR3 comprises 9 residues.